A single sample is the source of the 29 T cell receptor beta chains below, sequenced in a study of cytomegalovirus exposure and HLA in healthy donors. Primers included in the PCR were 60 Vbeta and 13 Jbeta primers. Only in-frame clones appear in the TCRdb table, and some are missing; sequencing was by immunoSEQ multiplex PCR. The table lists roughly 80,000 clones, under 80% of them singletons. Input material: PBMCs. The source of these receptors is a male donor in good health and CMV-seropositive.

The V gene is TRBV19, the J gene TRBJ2-1, with a tentative D call TRBD2 (5 bases). The CDR3 sequence is 16 residues long. V was shortened by 7 bases and J by 9 bases, with 25 bases between the two germline ends. The germline V gene encodes CDR1 LNHDA and CDR2 SQIVND (reference sequence). CDR3 sequence reads: CASTPPGSRYFSEQFF. DNA of the CDR3: TGTGCCAGTACCCCACCGGGGAGTAGGTATTTTAGTGAGCAGTTCTTC.

J is TRBJ2-7 and V is TRBV21-1; the table's D call, TRBD1, was not checked against the DNA. TRBV21-1 is reported as a pseudogene. The length of the CDR3 is 16 residues. CDR3 nucleotides: TGTGCCAGCAGCAACCGCAGGCTGGCGAACCCCTACGAGCAGTACTTC. Its protein is CASSNRRLANPYEQYF.

The chain uses TRBV6-6 and TRBJ1-1; no reliable D call. CDR3 size: 14 residues. V gave up 4 bases and J gave up 8 bases, with 17 bases separating them. Germline V gene data show CDR1 as MNHNY and CDR2 as SVGAGI (reference sequence). CDR3 bases: TGTGCCAGCAGTTCACCCTCTACGGAGGGAGAAGCTTTCTTT. Translation: CASSSPSTEGEAFF.

This rearrangement joins TRBV7-2 to TRBJ1-1; possibly TRBD1 for D (5 bases). The CDR3 spans 16 residues. CDR1 and CDR2 (germline): SGHTA, FQGNSA. Between the trimmed V and J ends, which lost 3 bases and 1 base, there was a span of 15 bases. The CDR3 DNA follows: TGTGCCAGCAGCTTGCAGGCCGGGACTTCGAACACTGAAGCTTTCTTT. Translation gives CASSLQAGTSNTEAFF. The whole variable domain, remainder taken from reference TRBV7-2 and TRBJ1-1, is GAGVSQSPSNKVTEKGKDVELRCDPISGHTALYWYRQSLGQGLEFLIYFQGNSAPDKSGLPSDRFSAERTGGSVSTLTIQRTQQEDSAVYLCASSLQAGTSNTEAFFGQGTRLTVV.

The chain is built from TRBV11-2 and TRBJ2-4; 10 positions match TRBD1. Per germline, CDR1 SGHAT and CDR2 FQNNGV. The V segment lost 5 bases and the J segment 1 base; nucleotides outside the gene matches: 5. This CDR3 comprises 16 residues. The CDR3 loop is CASSTGQGMAKNIQYF. The CDR3 bases are TGTGCCAGCAGCACGGGACAGGGGATGGCCAAAAACATTCAGTACTTC.

The chain employs TRBV7-2 and TRBJ2-3; D perhaps matches TRBD2 (5 bases). The CDR3 has 14 amino acids. Germline V gene sequence: CDR1 SGHTA, CDR2 FQGNSA. V lost 6 bases and J 15 bases, leaving 25 bases between the germline ends. This CDR3 reads CASSLTGPAGVGYF. CDR3 sequence (DNA): TGTGCCAGCAGTCTCACCGGGCCGGCGGGCGTCGGTTATTTT.

The rearrangement uses TRBV7-7 and TRBJ2-7, with D unresolved. Germline CDR1 and CDR2: SSHAT and FNYEAQ (reference sequence). V lost 5 bases, J lost 2 bases, and 16 bases lay in between. The CDR3 length is 15 residues. CDR3 sequence: CASSPADTLTYEQYF. Written as DNA, the CDR3 is TGTGCCAGCAGCCCGGCTGACACGCTAACCTACGAGCAGTACTTC.

The gene calls are TRBV6-6 and TRBJ1-1; D unresolved. CDR1 and CDR2 from the germline V gene are MNHNY and SVGAGI (reference sequence). This CDR3 region has 13 residues. Deletions cut 2 bases from V and 3 bases from J, with 7 bases between. CDR3 region: CASSYREDTEAFF. The CDR3 DNA sequence: TGTGCCAGCAGTTACAGGGAGGACACTGAAGCTTTCTTT.

The count of this clone is one. The V and J genes are TRBV19 and TRBJ1-6; 7 bases fit TRBD1. The V gene end was trimmed by 5 bases and the J gene end by 6 bases; junction bases not matched to a gene: 4. CDR1 LNHDA and CDR2 SQIVND come from the germline V gene (reference sequence). This CDR3 has 14 amino acids. The CDR3 sequence is CASSSTGSNSPLHF. CDR3 bases: TGTGCCAGTAGTTCGACAGGGAGTAATTCACCCCTCCACTTT.

The CDR3 DNA reads as TGTGCCAGCAGCAAGAGCTTACCGTGGAGGGGCCGAGAGACCCAGTACTTC. Encoded protein: CASSKSLPWRGRETQYF. The chain is built from TRBV21-1 and TRBJ2-5; TRBD2 is taken as the D call from the table, unchecked against the DNA. TRBV21-1 is given as a pseudogene. The CDR3 is 17 residues long.

This clone is a singleton in its sample. This rearrangement joins TRBV5-5 to TRBJ1-6; unclear D gene. Germline assignment: CDR1 SGHKS and CDR2 YYEKEE (reference sequence). V was shortened by 4 bases and J by 9 bases, with 17 bases between the two germline ends. The CDR3 is made up of 15 amino acids. The CDR3 is CASSPPGGPGSPLHF. CDR3 in DNA: TGTGCCAGCAGCCCGCCGGGTGGCCCTGGTTCACCCCTCCACTTT.

The gene calls are TRBV15 and TRBJ2-7, with a weak D call TRBD2 (5 bases). Germline CDR1 LNHNV, CDR2 YYDKDF (reference sequence). The CDR3 sequence is 14 residues long. Trimming removed 3 bases from V and 4 bases from J, with 13 bases in between. The CDR3 here is CATSSPTGSYEQYF. The DNA for the CDR3 is TGTGCCACCAGCAGCCCGACGGGGTCATACGAGCAGTACTTC.

This clone was counted a single time. The rearrangement uses TRBV7-9 and TRBJ1-5, with unresolved D. Trimming shortened V by 5 bases and J by 4 bases, and 9 bases separated the two germline ends. Per germline, CDR1 SEHNR and CDR2 FQNEAQ (reference sequence). This CDR3 region has 13 residues. CDR3 region: CASSPTGNQPQHF. Written as DNA, the CDR3 is TGTGCCAGCAGCCCAACGGGGAATCAGCCCCAGCATTTT.

This clone was counted only a few times. The chain has TRBV5-1 and TRBJ1-3; D gene ambiguous. The germline gives CDR1 SGHRS, CDR2 YFSETQ. The CDR3 consists of 16 residues. V lost 1 base and J lost 1, with 12 bases in between. This CDR3 is CASSLSTRSSGNTIYF. Here the CDR3 DNA reads TGCGCCAGCAGCTTGTCGACAAGGTCTTCTGGAAACACCATATATTTT.

This clone was seen once. The chain links TRBV15 to TRBJ1-4; 7 bases are a match to TRBD1. The CDR3 is 12 residues long. V gave up 5 bases and J gave up 13 bases; unmatched junction bases: 7. Germline V CDR1 and CDR2: LNHNV, YYDKDF (reference sequence). This CDR3 reads CATSLTGRGLFF. The CDR3 DNA is TGTGCCACCAGCCTGACAGGGAGAGGACTGTTTTTT. The whole variable domain, remainder taken from reference TRBV15 and TRBJ1-4, is DAMVIQNPRYQVTQFGKPVTLSCSQTLNHNVMYWYQQKSSQAPKLLFHYYDKDFNNEADTPDNFQSRRPNTSFCFLDIRSPGLGDTAMYLCATSLTGRGLFFGSGTQLSVL.

V usage is TRBV19 and J usage is TRBJ2-7; D might be TRBD2 (5 bases). The V gene's germline CDR1 is LNHDA and CDR2 SQIVND (reference sequence). The length of the CDR3 is 17 residues. V lost 4 bases and J lost 5, with 24 bases in between. CDR3 amino acids: CASSTAAGGIRGDEQYF. CDR3 nucleotide sequence: TGTGCCAGTAGTACTGCGGCGGGTGGGATACGTGGGGACGAGCAGTACTTC.

Turning to this clone: The germline gene is not matched at one end of the junction; a read error may be the cause. Other DNA sequences in this sample translate to the same CDR3. This chain uses TRBV7-2 with TRBJ1-1; D gene uncertain. Germline V gene data show CDR1 as SGHTA and CDR2 as FQGNSA. The CDR3 loop spans 14 amino acids. DNA of the CDR3: TGCGCCAGCAGCTTAGCCGCAGCTAGCACTGAAGCTTTCTTT. Its protein product is CASSLAAASTEAFF.

The table lists this clone with a count of one. This chain connects TRBV6-1 to TRBJ1-5; D is possibly TRBD1 (5 bases). Germline CDR1 and CDR2: MNHNS and SASEGT. Trimming left V 8 bases short and J 5 bases short, with 16 bases between. This CDR3 spans 14 amino acids. This CDR3 is CASLGTAADQPQHF. The CDR3 nucleotides read TGTGCCAGCCTCGGGACTGCCGCCGATCAGCCCCAGCATTTT.

This clone has just one count. This chain connects TRBV7-3 to TRBJ2-2, with TRBD2 as a possible D gene (5 bases). The CDR3 has 16 residues. V shed 1 base and J shed 6 bases, with 15 bases lying between them. Germline loops: CDR1 SGHTA, CDR2 FQGTGA. CDR3 nucleotide sequence: TGTGCCAGCAGCTTAATTAGATCGGGATTTCCCGGGGAGCTGTTTTTT. This sequence encodes CASSLIRSGFPGELFF.

V is TRBV7-3 and J is TRBJ2-7; D might be TRBD2 (6 bases). The CDR3 length is 14 residues. Per the germline V gene, CDR1 is SGHTA and CDR2 is FQGTGA. Trimming pared 5 bases from V and 0 bases from J, leaving 11 bases between. The CDR3 protein is CASSLAPSSYEQYF. The CDR3 coding sequence is TGTGCCAGCAGCCTAGCGCCGAGCTCCTACGAGCAGTACTTC.

The chain couples TRBV19 to TRBJ2-7, with D tentatively TRBD1 (6 bases). In germline, CDR1 is LNHDA, CDR2 SQIVND (reference sequence). V dropped 2 bases and J dropped 2 bases, with 13 bases sitting between them. This CDR3 region has 15 residues. The CDR3 loop reads CASSIRTGSTYEQYF. The CDR3 region has the DNA TGTGCCAGTAGTATAAGAACAGGGTCCACCTACGAGCAGTACTTC.

V gene TRBV19 combines with J gene TRBJ2-3; 7 nucleotides align to TRBD1. This CDR3 has 14 residues. The germline V gene encodes CDR1 LNHDA and CDR2 SQIVND (reference sequence). After removal of 5 bases from V and 2 bases from J, the junction contained 4 bases not matched to a gene. DNA for the CDR3: TGTGCCAGTAGTTTTCAGGGGGACACAGATACGCAGTATTTT. This codes for CASSFQGDTDTQYF.

V gene TRBV19 combines with J gene TRBJ1-1; 9 bases agree with TRBD1. This CDR3 spans 16 amino acids. Losses at the gene ends were 8 bases for V and 0 bases for J; bases not matched to a gene: 10. The germline V gene encodes CDR1 LNHDA and CDR2 SQIVND (reference sequence). CDR3 sequence reads: CASRRTGASMNTEAFF. In DNA form, the CDR3 reads TGTGCCAGTCGAAGGACAGGGGCCTCCATGAACACTGAAGCTTTCTTT. The whole variable domain, filled in from reference TRBV19 and TRBJ1-1, reads DGGITQSPKYLFRKEGQNVTLSCEQNLNHDAMYWYRQDPGQGLRLIYYSQIVNDFQKGDIAEGYSVSREKKESFPLTVTSAQKNPTAFYLCASRRTGASMNTEAFFGQGTRLTVV.

This clone was seen only once. This chain connects TRBV7-9 to TRBJ1-3; 9 bases align to TRBD1. The junction had 5 bases not matched to a gene; V was cut back by 5 bases and J by 3 bases. The CDR3 consists of 15 residues. Germline V gene data show CDR1 as SEHNR and CDR2 as FQNEAQ (reference sequence). Here the CDR3 reads CASSTGTGLGNTIYF. In nucleotides, the CDR3 is TGTGCCAGCAGCACGGGGACAGGGCTTGGAAACACCATATATTTT.

This clone has a handful of counts. V usage is TRBV6-1 and J usage is TRBJ1-3; no clear D. The CDR3 sequence is 13 residues long. The germline gives CDR1 MNHNS, CDR2 SASEGT. V gave up 7 bases and J gave up 7 bases, with 14 bases separating them. The DNA for the CDR3 is TGTGCCAGCATAAGAGGGATTGGGAACACCATATATTTT. Translating gives CASIRGIGNTIYF.

This chain joins TRBV2 and TRBJ2-1; 7 bases align to TRBD1. This CDR3 is 16 amino acids long. Looked up from germline, CDR1 is SNHLY and CDR2 is FYNNEI. Unmatched junction bases numbered 5, after V lost 3 bases and J lost 0 bases. CDR3 in amino acids: CASSEGTESSYNEQFF. CDR3 bases: TGTGCCAGCAGTGAGGGGACAGAGAGCTCCTACAATGAGCAGTTCTTC.

V gene TRBV19 combines with J gene TRBJ1-3, with 7 positions matching TRBD1. Germline assignment: CDR1 LNHDA and CDR2 SQIVND (reference sequence). Losses at the gene ends were 3 bases for V and 2 bases for J; bases not matched to a gene: 4. The CDR3 spans 15 residues. The DNA of the CDR3 is TGTGCCAGTAGTATCGGAGGGGGCACTGGAAACACCATATATTTT. Translating it yields CASSIGGGTGNTIYF.

This chain links TRBV9 with TRBJ1-3, with 8 nucleotides matching TRBD1. Germline lookup yields CDR1 SGDLS and CDR2 YYNGEE. This CDR3 region has 16 residues. The V segment lost 0 bases and the J segment 2 bases; nucleotides outside the gene matches: 4. The CDR3: CASSVVPGGPGNTIYF. The CDR3 DNA reads as TGTGCCAGCAGCGTAGTTCCAGGGGGCCCTGGAAACACCATATATTTT. The whole variable domain, remainder taken from reference TRBV9 and TRBJ1-3, is DSGVTQTPKHLITATGQRVTLRCSPRSGDLSVYWYQQSLDQGLQFLIQYYNGEERAKGNILERFSAQQFPDLHSELNLSSLELGDSALYFCASSVVPGGPGNTIYFGEGSWLTVV.

The chain combines TRBV7-3 with TRBJ2-5; 14 bases are shared with TRBD2. The CDR3 loop spans 16 amino acids. The ends lost 3 bases at V and 4 bases at J; junction bases unmatched: 4. Germline loops: CDR1 SGHTA, CDR2 FQGTGA. The CDR3 spells CASSLVGTSGRETQYF. DNA of the CDR3: TGTGCCAGCAGCTTGGTGGGGACTAGCGGGAGAGAGACCCAGTACTTC.